A selection of T cell receptor beta chains follows, all from one sample in a study of radiotherapy plus CTLA-4 blockade in lung cancer. Clones were read by immunoSEQ multiplex PCR, and TCRdb kept only the in-frame ones, dropping some. The sample includes around 70,000 clones, around 83% seen only once; the top ten take 4% to 5%. This sample comprised peripheral blood, obtained from a patient treated with radiotherapy plus ipilimumab. The source of these receptors is a human donor with non-small cell lung cancer who had a partial response to radiotherapy plus ipilimumab. Both conserved end residues are part of each CDR3. Fields, in order: CDR3 protein, V gene.

CDR3aa: CASSLVSSGKAYNEQFF
v_gene: TRBV13

CDR3aa: CASSTTPFGQHYEQYF
v_gene: TRBV7-6

CDR3aa: CASSLFASGSGSYNEQFF
v_gene: TRBV5-5

CDR3aa: CASSEYRGDYEQYF
v_gene: TRBV6-1

CDR3aa: CSIGEFDQPQHF
v_gene: TRBV29-1

CDR3aa: CASSLPQGGTEAFF
v_gene: TRBV6-5

CDR3aa: CASSLRGREKDTEAFF
v_gene: TRBV7-9

CDR3aa: CASSASQGLARNTGELFF
v_gene: TRBV19

CDR3aa: CASRPERQETQYF
v_gene: TRBV13

CDR3aa: CATSRDDRGLGGELFF
v_gene: TRBV15

CDR3aa: CASSLTGQYYNEQFF
v_gene: TRBV5-1

CDR3aa: CASSSQRVNEQFF
v_gene: TRBV7-2

CDR3aa: CSVGGGDRGTGELFF
v_gene: TRBV29-1

CDR3aa: CASGLSTGVTEAFF
v_gene: TRBV12-5

CDR3aa: CASSSGTSGPRNTQYF
v_gene: TRBV5-1

CDR3aa: CASSPQYEQYF
v_gene: TRBV7-9

CDR3aa: CASSDGARNQPQHF
v_gene: TRBV10-2

CDR3aa: CASSEVTGAEQYF
v_gene: TRBV2

CDR3aa: CASSQGRGYGYTF
v_gene: TRBV14

CDR3aa: CASSYRAGASTDTQYF
v_gene: TRBV7-8

CDR3aa: CASSDGLSYGYTF
v_gene: TRBV10-1

CDR3aa: CSLAGISYNEQFF
v_gene: TRBV29-1

CDR3aa: CASSNHIGGGRTGELFF
v_gene: TRBV19

CDR3aa: CASSQELRWSERFYGYTF
v_gene: TRBV4-2

CDR3aa: CASMKAGNYGYTF
v_gene: TRBV27

CDR3aa: CASAGGKETQYF
v_gene: TRBV28

CDR3aa: CASRPLGGTGNTIYF
v_gene: TRBV27

CDR3aa: CASSLGQGMGARTNEQFF
v_gene: TRBV5-1

CDR3aa: CASPGPPYNEQFF
v_gene: TRBV14

CDR3aa: CAISESLNGYTF
v_gene: TRBV10-3

CDR3aa: CASSSDWGGTGELFF
v_gene: TRBV5-1

CDR3aa: CASSVGAAYGYTF
v_gene: TRBV9

CDR3aa: CSVRLSQNTEAFF
v_gene: TRBV29-1

CDR3aa: CASSPLGGAETQYF
v_gene: TRBV6-5

CDR3aa: CASSYTAYEQYF
v_gene: TRBV6-6

CDR3aa: CASSIEGGTVYEQYF
v_gene: TRBV19

CDR3aa: CAISDTTVSNQPQHF
v_gene: TRBV10-3

CDR3aa: CASSPGRIGNTGELFF
v_gene: TRBV5-1

CDR3aa: CASSLSSTGPSGRGTQYF
v_gene: TRBV28

CDR3aa: CASSLGSLGAYEQYF
v_gene: TRBV5-1

CDR3aa: CASTGPGLAVNYNEQFF
v_gene: TRBV11-2

CDR3aa: CASSVRGAGETQYF
v_gene: TRBV2

CDR3aa: CASSVALRENEQFF
v_gene: TRBV9

CDR3aa: CSVSTGGRIDTQYF
v_gene: TRBV29-1

CDR3aa: CSAAGEDTQYF
v_gene: TRBV20-1

CDR3aa: CATSRVLAGDEQYF
v_gene: TRBV15

CDR3aa: CASTMGQQINYGYTF
v_gene: TRBV2

CDR3aa: CASSMGGTEETQYF
v_gene: TRBV5-1

CDR3aa: CASSYSGNEQFF
v_gene: TRBV6-6

CDR3aa: CSANRVGGYTF
v_gene: TRBV20-1

CDR3aa: CAISDREGSGGANVLTF
v_gene: TRBV10-3

CDR3aa: CASSSPSGKSYTQYF
v_gene: TRBV28

CDR3aa: CASSAGLGGSYEQYF
v_gene: TRBV5-5

CDR3aa: CASSQETSGYEQYF
v_gene: TRBV4-1

CDR3aa: CASSAPELAGSYEQYF
v_gene: TRBV6-4